This T cell receptor (beta chain) was profiled in a study of long-term antiretroviral therapy in people with HIV (dated by TCRdb to between 2022 and 2023). About the study as a whole: Collection of the earliest samples took place about a decade ahead of the 2015 WHO recommendation for immediate ART, at a time when ART was typically delayed until CD4 counts fell. Whether ART initiation and durable HIV suppression were associated with changes in peripheral blood TRB repertoire composition and diversity was tested in a retrospective serial study. A total of 150 to 200 cryopreserved PBMC samples were contributed to the cohort by 30 adults with confirmed HIV infection, with samples collected serially over a mean of approximately six years (range 1-12). About 35% of the 30 participants with HIV were female. No cross-contamination during QIAcube processing turned up in test extractions that ran a monoclonal T-cell line alongside some 34 polyclonal samples.

Sequences SQVTM (CDR1) and ANQGSEA (CDR2) are obtained from the germline V gene. After removal of 6 bases from V and 4 bases from J, the junction retains 9 bases not matched to a gene. The CDR3 runs 15 residues from the cysteine to the phenylalanine. Only the CDR3 region is kept as DNA, spanning 45 bases read in frame from base 1. The research as a whole found: At every time point, the repertoire was dominated by expanded TRB clones first identified before ART initiation, although this dominance fluctuated and, in many PLHIV, declined after ART. Starting ART was linked to a significant rise in TRB diversity, yet even after long-term ART the diversity remained significantly lower than in transplant donor controls. The samples span the years 2004 to 2017, and the ART regimens used at that time may not be as effective as current regimens. Because cell numbers in pre-ART samples were limited, unsorted PBMC were profiled instead of sorted CD4+ and CD8+ T cells. No data were available on ART adherence, viral resistance or therapy changes, limiting inferences about post-ART repertoire changes. Limited PBMC availability meant only the TCR beta chain was sequenced, without alpha chain pairing. HIV repertoires had narrower CDR3 length ranges than controls, and the network structure suggested an antigen-experienced repertoire that shifted only slightly toward naive after ART.

Sequencing of the TRB variable region was done with the immunoSEQ hsTCRB v3.0 assay at survey level resolution. TRB sequencing targeted a depth of about 40,000-55,000 T-cell genomes per sample. An Illumina MiSeq with a v3 150-cycle kit was used to sequence the pooled TRB libraries. The authors' pipeline ran thus. Repertoire analysis was run in R within a reproducible Nextflow workflow that covered QC, data transformation and analysis. Custom analyses were implemented in LymphoSeq2, an R package for AIRR-Seq data exploration. A handful of samples yielding fewer than 5000 total TRB sequences were excluded, leaving more than 150 analyzed HIV repertoires. Among the 180 to 200 HIV repertoires that were kept, under 60 were collected before ART initiation and 120 to 140 were collected after ART initiation. Each repertoire was downsampled to 5000 TRB nucleotide sequences, and summary statistics were averaged across 100 downsampling iterations. The analysis kept only TRB sequences whose CDR3 regions were at least seven amino acids long. Two measures captured diversity: a Shannon entropy-derived clonality score and the Gini coefficient. In the repertoire networks, any two of the top 5000 CDR3 amino acid sequences were connected whenever the two sequences differed by an edit distance of one. For TRB CDR3 amino acid sequences, GLIPH2 was used to predict antigen specificity groups and MHC restriction. Known CMV, EBV, HIV or tissue antigen associations were flagged by matching CDR3 amino acid sequences against VDJdb and McPAS-TCR. Pre-ART, post-ART and control groups were compared with Wilcoxon signed-rank tests and Holm-Bonferroni correction. TCRdb's version of the immuneACCESS table is confined to in-frame rearrangements and falls short of the full clone set. An unresolved V gene accounts for under half of the shortfall where checked; the remainder is of unknown origin. The DNA was the basis for D and trimming; V, J and clone size are from that table. This sample lists more than 20,000 clones; about 85% were detected once. Clones ranked in the top ten supply approximately 3.8% of the sample.

Inclusion was restricted to participants for whom at least one PBMC sample before ART initiation and at least two post-ART samples were available. Every participant with HIV received treatment in the United States of America. Before DNA extraction, cryopreserved samples of about 0.9-10 million PBMC were thawed and then washed. At the time of the earliest PBMC sample, participants with HIV were aged between about 20 and 54 years. PBMC samples were contributed by each participant from 1-4 timepoints before ART initiation and 2-8 timepoints after ART initiation, with a median of 7 samples. Serial HIV viral load, CD4+ T-cell count, ART history and demographic data were obtained for every participant. A Qiagen kit on a QIAcube was used to extract genomic DNA from unsorted PBMC, with samples processed in batches of 12. As for this clone: This receptor's antigen is unknown. Base qualities are not recorded, but no much larger clone differs from it by a single base.

The source material was unsorted PBMCs, sampled 1.9 years after starting antiretroviral therapy. The receptor comes from a woman aged 25 to 39 with HIV. The chain couples TRBV29-1 to TRBJ2-2; 9 bases in between match TRBD1. The CDR3 in this case is CSVEDRGSTTGELFF. The sequenced DNA is TGCAGCGTGGAGGACAGGGGATCGACCACCGGGGAGCTGTTTTTT.